A single sample gave rise to the 11 T cell receptor beta chains below, sequenced in a study of blood T cell repertoires in COVID-19. TCRdb keeps only in-frame clones here, not all; method: immunoSEQ multiplex PCR. The profile covers 150,000 to 200,000 clones, with less than 85% appearing a single time and around 6.8% taken by the ten largest. The sample was peripheral blood. These TCRs come from a human donor in a cohort sampled during active COVID-19.

This clone appeared a single time. The V and J genes are TRBV5-4 and TRBJ1-1; D possibly corresponds to TRBD1 (5 bases). The V and J ends lost 4 bases and 8 bases respectively, with 18 bases between them. The germline gives CDR1 SGHNT, CDR2 YYREEE (reference sequence). This CDR3 is 14 amino acids long. The chain's CDR3 is CASSREGVRGEAFF. In DNA, the CDR3 is TGTGCCAGCAGCCGCGAAGGTGTCCGGGGGGAAGCTTTCTTT.

This clone was seen a single time. V gene TRBV18 combines with J gene TRBJ1-1; tentative D call: TRBD1 (6 bases). Germline loops: CDR1 KGHSH, CDR2 LQKENI. The CDR3 contains 15 residues. Trimming took 2 bases from V and 3 from J, leaving 13 bases between them. In nucleotides, the CDR3 is TGTGCCAGCTCACCAAGCGGACAGACATACACTGAAGCTTTCTTT. It translates to CASSPSGQTYTEAFF.

This clone showed up just a few times. The rearrangement links TRBV7-9 to TRBJ2-2; 12 nucleotides agree with TRBD2. With 3 bases clipped from V and 4 bases from J, the junction kept 6 bases outside the gene matches. CDR3 length equals 17 residues. The germline CDR1 and CDR2 sequences are SEHNR and FQNEAQ (reference sequence). The CDR3 is CASSFYGLAGSTGELFF. The CDR3 DNA reads TGTGCCAGCAGCTTCTACGGACTAGCGGGGTCCACCGGGGAGCTGTTTTTT.

A few counts support this clone. The chain links TRBV19 to TRBJ1-2; tentatively, D is TRBD1 (5 bases). CDR1 is LNHDA, CDR2 SQIVND, per germline (reference sequence). This CDR3 contains 12 residues. Trimming removed 9 bases at V and 8 bases at J, with 16 bases between. CDR3 DNA sequence: TGTGCCAGCCTACAGGAAGAAGGCGGCTACACCTTC. Translation gives CASLQEEGGYTF. Filled out from reference TRBV19 and TRBJ1-2, the complete variable domain reads DGGITQSPKYLFRKEGQNVTLSCEQNLNHDAMYWYRQDPGQGLRLIYYSQIVNDFQKGDIAEGYSVSREKKESFPLTVTSAQKNPTAFYLCASLQEEGGYTFGSGTRLTVV.

This clone was detected only a few times. This sequence joins TRBV7-9 and TRBJ1-2; 7 nucleotides agree with TRBD1. With V trimmed by 5 bases and J by 6 bases, 12 bases remained unmatched. The CDR3 is 15 residues long. Germline values: CDR1 SEHNR, CDR2 FQNEAQ (reference sequence). The CDR3 loop is CASSREGAQGDGYTF. For the CDR3, the DNA is TGTGCCAGCAGCAGAGAGGGGGCGCAGGGAGATGGCTACACCTTC.

A note on this clone: The sample carries other DNA sequences with the same CDR3. The V call is TRBV5-1, the J call TRBJ2-7; D gene ambiguous. The CDR3 runs to 13 residues. Looked up from germline, CDR1 is SGHRS and CDR2 is YFSETQ. V lost 1 base, J lost 0 bases, and 5 bases lay in between. As DNA, the CDR3 is TGCGCCAGCAGCTTGACAGACTCCTACGAGCAGTACTTC. It encodes CASSLTDSYEQYF.

The rearrangement uses TRBV5-4 and TRBJ2-7; 8 nucleotides line up with TRBD2. Germline values: CDR1 SGHNT, CDR2 YYREEE (reference sequence). The CDR3 contains 15 residues. V was pared by 4 bases and J by 3 bases, with 9 bases of the junction left unmatched. The CDR3: CASSADGGGVYEQYF. The DNA for the CDR3 is TGTGCCAGCAGCGCGGACGGGGGGGGAGTCTACGAGCAGTACTTC. The full variable domain, in which reference TRBV5-4 and TRBJ2-7 provide the parts outside the CDR3, is ETGVTQSPTHLIKTRGQQVTLRCSSQSGHNTVSWYQQALGQGPQFIFQYYREEENGRGNFPPRFSGLQFPNYSSELNVNALELDDSALYLCASSADGGGVYEQYFGPGTRLTVT.

This rearrangement joins TRBV10-3 to TRBJ1-2; 7 bases agree with TRBD1. From germline, CDR1 is ENHRY and CDR2 SYGVKD. V dropped 3 bases and J dropped 8; count of bases not matched to a gene: 9. This CDR3 comprises 14 residues. The CDR3 protein is CAISEEGARDGYTF. CDR3 sequence (DNA): TGTGCCATCAGTGAAGAGGGGGCACGGGACGGCTACACCTTC.

The rearrangement joins TRBV19 to TRBJ1-4, with 7 bases aligning to TRBD1. Germline lookup yields CDR1 LNHDA and CDR2 SQIVND (reference sequence). The CDR3 consists of 16 residues. V lost 5 bases to trimming and J lost 0 bases; unmatched junction nucleotides: 6. The CDR3, as DNA: TGTGCCAGTAGTCCAACAGGGGATTCAACTAATGAAAAACTGTTTTTT. It is translated as CASSPTGDSTNEKLFF. Variable domain in full (rest from reference TRBV19 and TRBJ1-4): DGGITQSPKYLFRKEGQNVTLSCEQNLNHDAMYWYRQDPGQGLRLIYYSQIVNDFQKGDIAEGYSVSREKKESFPLTVTSAQKNPTAFYLCASSPTGDSTNEKLFFGSGTQLSVL.

The V call is TRBV4-2, the J call TRBJ1-1; 9 nucleotides match TRBD1. This CDR3 comprises 16 residues. With 0 bases clipped from V and 6 bases from J, the junction kept 8 bases outside the gene matches. Per germline, CDR1 LGHNA and CDR2 YNFKEQ. Here the CDR3 DNA reads TGTGCCAGCAGCCAAGATGGTTCCACAGGGGGCCCTGAAGCTTTCTTT. It yields the protein CASSQDGSTGGPEAFF.

This clone was seen a few times. V is TRBV13 and J is TRBJ2-7; no definite D call. Germline V CDR1 and CDR2: PRHDT, FYEKMQ (reference sequence). The CDR3 is 14 residues long. V shed 2 bases and J shed 0 bases, with 8 bases lying between them. The CDR3 reads CASSLIGSSYEQYF. The DNA for the CDR3 is TGTGCCAGCAGCTTAATTGGCAGCTCCTACGAGCAGTACTTC.